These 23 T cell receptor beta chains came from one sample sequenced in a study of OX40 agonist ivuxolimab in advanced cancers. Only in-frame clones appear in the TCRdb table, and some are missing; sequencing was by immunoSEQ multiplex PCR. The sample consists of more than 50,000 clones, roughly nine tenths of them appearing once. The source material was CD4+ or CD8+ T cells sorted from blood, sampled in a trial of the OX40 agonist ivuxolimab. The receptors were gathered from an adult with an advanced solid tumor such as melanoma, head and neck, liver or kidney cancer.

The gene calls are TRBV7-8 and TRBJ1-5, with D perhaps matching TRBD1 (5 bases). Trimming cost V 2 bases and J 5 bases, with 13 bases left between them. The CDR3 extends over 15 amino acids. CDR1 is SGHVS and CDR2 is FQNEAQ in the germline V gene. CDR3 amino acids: CASSLPSGSDQPQHF. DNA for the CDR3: TGTGCCAGCAGCTTACCGTCAGGGAGCGATCAGCCCCAGCATTTT.

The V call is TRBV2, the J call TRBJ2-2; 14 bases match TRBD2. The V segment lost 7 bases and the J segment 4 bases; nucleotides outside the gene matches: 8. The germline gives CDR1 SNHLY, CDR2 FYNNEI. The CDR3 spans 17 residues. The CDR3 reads CASTRLAGGPSTGELFF. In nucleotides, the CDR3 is TGTGCCAGCACTCGACTAGCGGGGGGGCCTAGCACCGGGGAGCTGTTTTTT.

Here the CDR3 reads CASSLGTVNTQYF. CDR3 DNA sequence: TGTGCCAGCAGCCTGGGGACAGTCAATACGCAGTATTTT. This rearrangement joins TRBV5-6 to TRBJ2-3; 7 positions agree with TRBD1. This CDR3 is 13 amino acids long. CDR1 SGHDT and CDR2 YYEEEE come from the germline V gene. The ends lost 4 bases at V and 7 bases at J; junction bases unmatched: 6.

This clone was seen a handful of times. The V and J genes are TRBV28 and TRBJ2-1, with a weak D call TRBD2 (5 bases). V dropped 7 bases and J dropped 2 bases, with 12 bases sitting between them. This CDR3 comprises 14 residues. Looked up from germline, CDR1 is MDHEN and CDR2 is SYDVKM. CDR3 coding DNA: TGTGCCAGCAACTCGAGGGAGACCTACAATGAGCAGTTCTTC. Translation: CASNSRETYNEQFF.

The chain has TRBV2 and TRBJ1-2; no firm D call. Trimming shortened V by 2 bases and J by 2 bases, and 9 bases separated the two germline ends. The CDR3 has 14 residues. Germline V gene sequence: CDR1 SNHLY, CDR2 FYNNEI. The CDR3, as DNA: TGTGCCAGCAGTGAATCTCAGGCAAACTATGGCTACACCTTC. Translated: CASSESQANYGYTF.

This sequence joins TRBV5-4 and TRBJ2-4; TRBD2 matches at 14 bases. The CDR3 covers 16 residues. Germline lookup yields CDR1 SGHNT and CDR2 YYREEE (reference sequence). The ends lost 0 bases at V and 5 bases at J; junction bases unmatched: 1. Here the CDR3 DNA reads TGTGCCAGCAGCTTGGGACTAGCGGGAGGGGAAAACATTCAGTACTTC. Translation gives CASSLGLAGGENIQYF.

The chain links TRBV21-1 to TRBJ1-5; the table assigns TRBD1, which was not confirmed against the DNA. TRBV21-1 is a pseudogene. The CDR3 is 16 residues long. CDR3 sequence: CASSTRDREFSQPQHF. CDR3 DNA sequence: TGTGCCAGCAGCACCCGGGACAGGGAATTCTCTCAGCCCCAGCATTTT.

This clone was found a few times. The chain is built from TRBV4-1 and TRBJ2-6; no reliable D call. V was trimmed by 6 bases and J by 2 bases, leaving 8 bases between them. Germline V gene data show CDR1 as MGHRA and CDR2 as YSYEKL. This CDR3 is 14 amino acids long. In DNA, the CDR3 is TGCGCCAGCAGTAAGGCCGCTGGGGCCAACGTCCTGACTTTC. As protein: CASSKAAGANVLTF.

The CDR3 reads CASSLVGGRVVRNEQFF. CDR3 coding DNA: TGTGCCAGCAGCTTAGTGGGCGGTCGGGTAGTTCGGAATGAGCAGTTCTTC. This chain uses TRBV7-8 with TRBJ2-1; D unclear. CDR1 and CDR2 (germline): SGHVS, FQNEAQ. CDR3 length equals 17 residues. Trimming left V 1 base short and J 7 bases short, with 20 bases between. Looking up the rest from reference TRBV7-8 and TRBJ2-1 gives the full variable domain: GAGVSQSPRYKVAKRGQDVALRCDPISGHVSLFWYQQALGQGPEFLTYFQNEAQLDKSGLPSDRFFAERPEGSVSTLKIQRTQQEDSAVYLCASSLVGGRVVRNEQFFGPGTRLTVL.

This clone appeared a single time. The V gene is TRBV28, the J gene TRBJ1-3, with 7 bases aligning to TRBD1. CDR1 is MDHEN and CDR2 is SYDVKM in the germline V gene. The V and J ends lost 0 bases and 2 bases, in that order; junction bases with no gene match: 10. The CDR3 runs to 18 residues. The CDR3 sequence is CASSLWSGGRGTGNTIYF. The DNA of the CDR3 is TGTGCCAGCAGTTTATGGTCCGGGGGCAGGGGGACTGGAAACACCATATATTTT.

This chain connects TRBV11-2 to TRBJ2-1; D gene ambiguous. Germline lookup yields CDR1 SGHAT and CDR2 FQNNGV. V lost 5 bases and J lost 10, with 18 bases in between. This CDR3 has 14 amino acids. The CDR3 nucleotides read TGTGCCAGCAGCCCGCTCGAAATCTCGCGGGAGCAGTTCTTC. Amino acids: CASSPLEISREQFF.

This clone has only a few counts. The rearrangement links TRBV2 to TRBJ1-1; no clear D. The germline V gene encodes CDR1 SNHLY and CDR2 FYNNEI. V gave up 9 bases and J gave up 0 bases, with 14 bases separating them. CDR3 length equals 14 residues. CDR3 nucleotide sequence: TGTGCCAGTGAGTCCTTCTCATTGAACACTGAAGCTTTCTTT. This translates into CASESFSLNTEAFF.

CDR3 protein: CASTLIGPNYGYTF. The CDR3 region has the DNA TGTGCCAGCACTTTGATAGGGCCTAACTATGGCTACACCTTC. V is TRBV28 and J is TRBJ1-2; D is ambiguous. The CDR3 is 14 residues long. The V end was cut by 7 bases, the J end by 0 bases, with 12 bases between. Germline V gene sequence: CDR1 MDHEN, CDR2 SYDVKM.

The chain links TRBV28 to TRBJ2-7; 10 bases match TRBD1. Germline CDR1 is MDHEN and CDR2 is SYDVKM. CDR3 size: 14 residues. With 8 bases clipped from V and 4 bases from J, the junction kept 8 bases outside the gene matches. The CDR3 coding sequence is TGTGCCAGCGGGAGACAGGGGGCGCGGTACGAGCAGTACTTC. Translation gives CASGRQGARYEQYF.

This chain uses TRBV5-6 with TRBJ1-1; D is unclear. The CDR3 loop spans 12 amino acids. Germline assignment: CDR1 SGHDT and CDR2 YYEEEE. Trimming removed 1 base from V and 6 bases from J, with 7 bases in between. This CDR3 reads CASSLFEAEAFF. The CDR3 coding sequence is TGTGCCAGCAGCTTGTTTGAGGCTGAAGCTTTCTTT.

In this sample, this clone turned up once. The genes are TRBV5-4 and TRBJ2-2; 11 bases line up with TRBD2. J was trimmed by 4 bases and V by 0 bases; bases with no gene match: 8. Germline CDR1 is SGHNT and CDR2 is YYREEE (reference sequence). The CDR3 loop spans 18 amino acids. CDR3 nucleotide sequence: TGTGCCAGCAGCTTGGCCCTAGCGGGGGGACTCCCCACCGGGGAGCTGTTTTTT. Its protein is CASSLALAGGLPTGELFF.

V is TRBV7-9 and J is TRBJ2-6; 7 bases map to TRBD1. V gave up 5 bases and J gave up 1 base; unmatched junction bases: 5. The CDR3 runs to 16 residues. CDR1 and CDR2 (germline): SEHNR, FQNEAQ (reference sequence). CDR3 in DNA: TGTGCCAGCAGCACCAAGGACAGGTCTGGGGCCAACGTCCTGACTTTC. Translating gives CASSTKDRSGANVLTF.

The CDR3 DNA reads TGTGCCAGCAGCCAAGGACTCTTCGGGTTGCCTAACAATGAGCAGTTCTTC. Its protein is CASSQGLFGLPNNEQFF. The chain employs TRBV4-2 and TRBJ2-1, with D hard to call. This CDR3 spans 17 amino acids. The V gene's germline CDR1 is LGHNA and CDR2 YNFKEQ. V lost 1 base, J lost 5 bases, and 18 bases lay in between.

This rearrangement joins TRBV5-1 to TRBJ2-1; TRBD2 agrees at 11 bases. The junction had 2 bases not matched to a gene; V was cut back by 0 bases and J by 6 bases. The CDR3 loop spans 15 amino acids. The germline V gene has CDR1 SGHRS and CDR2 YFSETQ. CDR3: CASSLAGTSGNEQFF. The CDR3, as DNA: TGCGCCAGCAGCTTGGCCGGGACTAGCGGCAATGAGCAGTTCTTC.

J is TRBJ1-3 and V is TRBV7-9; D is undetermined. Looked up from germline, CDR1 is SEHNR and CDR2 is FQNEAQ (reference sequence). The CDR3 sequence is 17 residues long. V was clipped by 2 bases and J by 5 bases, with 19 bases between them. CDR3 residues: CASSLLLDGPTRNTIYF. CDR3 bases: TGTGCCAGCAGCTTATTACTAGACGGCCCGACGAGAAACACCATATATTTT.

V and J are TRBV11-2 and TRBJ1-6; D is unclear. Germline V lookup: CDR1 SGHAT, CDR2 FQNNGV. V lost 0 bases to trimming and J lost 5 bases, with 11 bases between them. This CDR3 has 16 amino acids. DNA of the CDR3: TGTGCCAGCAGCTTAGATCGTGCCAGCAATAATTCACCCCTCCACTTT. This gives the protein CASSLDRASNNSPLHF.

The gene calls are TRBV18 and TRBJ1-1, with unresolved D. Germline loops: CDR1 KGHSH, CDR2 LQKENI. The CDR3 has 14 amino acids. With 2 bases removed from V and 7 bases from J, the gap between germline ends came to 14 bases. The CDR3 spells CASSPEARQREAFF. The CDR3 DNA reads TGTGCCAGCTCACCAGAGGCCCGGCAGCGTGAAGCTTTCTTT.

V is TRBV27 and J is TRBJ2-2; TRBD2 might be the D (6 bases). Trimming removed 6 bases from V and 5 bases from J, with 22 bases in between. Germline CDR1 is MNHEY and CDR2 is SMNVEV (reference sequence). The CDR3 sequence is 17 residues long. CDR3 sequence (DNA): TGTGCCAGCAGACTCCTCTCGGACCCTCGGGGGACCGGGGAGCTGTTTTTT. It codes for CASRLLSDPRGTGELFF.